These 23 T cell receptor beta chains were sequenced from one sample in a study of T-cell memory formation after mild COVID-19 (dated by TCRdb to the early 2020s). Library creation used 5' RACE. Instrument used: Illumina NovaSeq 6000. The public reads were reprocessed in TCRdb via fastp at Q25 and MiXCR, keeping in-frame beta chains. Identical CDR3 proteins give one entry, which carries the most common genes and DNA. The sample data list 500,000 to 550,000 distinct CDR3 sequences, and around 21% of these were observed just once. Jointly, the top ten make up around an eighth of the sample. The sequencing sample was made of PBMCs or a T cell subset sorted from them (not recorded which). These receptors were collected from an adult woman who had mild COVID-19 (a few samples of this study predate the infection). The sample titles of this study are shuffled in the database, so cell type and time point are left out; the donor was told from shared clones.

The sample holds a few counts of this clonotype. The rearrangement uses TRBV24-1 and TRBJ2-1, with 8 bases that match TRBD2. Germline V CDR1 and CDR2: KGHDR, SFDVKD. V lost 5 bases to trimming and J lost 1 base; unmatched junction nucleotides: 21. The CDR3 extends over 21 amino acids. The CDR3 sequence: CATSGLSPLRGGAGSYNEQFF. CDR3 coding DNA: TGTGCCACCAGTGGCCTCTCCCCCCTCCGGGGGGGCGCGGGGTCCTACAATGAGCAGTTCTTC.

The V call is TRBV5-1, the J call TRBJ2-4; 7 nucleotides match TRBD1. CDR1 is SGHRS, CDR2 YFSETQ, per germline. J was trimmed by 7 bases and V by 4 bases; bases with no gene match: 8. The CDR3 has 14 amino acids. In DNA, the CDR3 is TGCGCCAGCAGCCTAAGACAGGGAAGGAACATTCAGTACTTC. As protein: CASSLRQGRNIQYF.

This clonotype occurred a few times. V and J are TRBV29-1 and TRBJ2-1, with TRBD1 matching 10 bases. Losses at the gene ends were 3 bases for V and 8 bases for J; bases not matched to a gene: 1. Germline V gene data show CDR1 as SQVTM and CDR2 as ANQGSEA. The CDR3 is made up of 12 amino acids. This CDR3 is CSVEDRGDEQFF. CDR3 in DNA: TGCAGCGTTGAGGACAGGGGGGATGAGCAGTTCTTC.

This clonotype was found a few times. The CDR3 here is CASSPTGALNNEQFF. The CDR3 region has the DNA TGTGCCAGCAGCCCGACGGGGGCCCTCAACAATGAGCAGTTCTTC. The V gene is TRBV7-8, the J gene TRBJ2-1, with D perhaps TRBD1 or TRBD2 (6 bases each). Germline loops: CDR1 SGHVS, CDR2 FQNEAQ. Trimming removed 5 bases from V and 5 bases from J, with 16 bases in between. This CDR3 is built from 15 residues.

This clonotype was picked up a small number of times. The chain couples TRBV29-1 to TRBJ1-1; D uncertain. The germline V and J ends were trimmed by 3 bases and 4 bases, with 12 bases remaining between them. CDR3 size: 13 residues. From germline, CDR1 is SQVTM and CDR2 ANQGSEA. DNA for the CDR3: TGCAGCGTTGAGGCACAAGCGAGCACTGAAGCTTTCTTT. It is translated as CSVEAQASTEAFF.

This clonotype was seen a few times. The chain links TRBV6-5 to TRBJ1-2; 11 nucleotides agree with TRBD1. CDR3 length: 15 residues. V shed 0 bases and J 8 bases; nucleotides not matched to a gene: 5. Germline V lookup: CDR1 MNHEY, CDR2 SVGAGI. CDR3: CASSYSGQGVRGYTF. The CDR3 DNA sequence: TGTGCCAGCAGTTACTCGGGACAGGGGGTTCGAGGCTACACCTTC.

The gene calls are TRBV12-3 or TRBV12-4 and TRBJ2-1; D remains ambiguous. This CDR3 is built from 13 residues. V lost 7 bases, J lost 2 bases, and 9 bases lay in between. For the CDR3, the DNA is TGTGCCAGCACTGGCCAGACCTACAATGAGCAGTTCTTC. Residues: CASTGQTYNEQFF.

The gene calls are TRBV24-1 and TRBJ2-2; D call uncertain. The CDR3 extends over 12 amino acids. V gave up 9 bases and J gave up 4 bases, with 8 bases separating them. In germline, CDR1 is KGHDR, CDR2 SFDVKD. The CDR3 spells CATGQGTGELFF. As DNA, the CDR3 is TGTGCCACCGGTCAAGGCACCGGGGAGCTGTTTTTT.

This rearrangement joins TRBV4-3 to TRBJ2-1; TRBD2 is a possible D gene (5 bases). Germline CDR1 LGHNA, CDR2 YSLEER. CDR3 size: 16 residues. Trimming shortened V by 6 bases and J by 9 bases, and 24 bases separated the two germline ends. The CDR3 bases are TGCGCCAGCAGACTTGAAAGAGGGCCGATAATGGGTGAGCAGTTCTTC. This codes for CASRLERGPIMGEQFF.

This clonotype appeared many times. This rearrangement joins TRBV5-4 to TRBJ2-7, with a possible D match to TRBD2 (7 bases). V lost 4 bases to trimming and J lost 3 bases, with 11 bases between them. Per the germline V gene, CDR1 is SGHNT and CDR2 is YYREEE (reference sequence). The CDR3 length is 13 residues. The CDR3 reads CASSRGAVYEQYF. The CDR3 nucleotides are TGTGCCAGCAGCCGGGGGGCAGTCTACGAGCAGTACTTC. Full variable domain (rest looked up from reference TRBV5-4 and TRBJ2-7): ETGVTQSPTHLIKTRGQQVTLRCSSQSGHNTVSWYQQALGQGPQFIFQYYREEENGRGNFPPRFSGLQFPNYSSELNVNALELDDSALYLCASSRGAVYEQYFGPGTRLTVT.

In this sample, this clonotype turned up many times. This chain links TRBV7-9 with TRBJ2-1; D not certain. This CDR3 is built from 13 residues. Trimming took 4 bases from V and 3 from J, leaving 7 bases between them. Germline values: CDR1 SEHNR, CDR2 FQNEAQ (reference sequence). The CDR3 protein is CASSSPGYNEQFF. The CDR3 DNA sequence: TGTGCCAGCAGCTCCCCGGGCTACAATGAGCAGTTCTTC.

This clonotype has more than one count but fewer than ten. Written as DNA, the CDR3 is TGCGCCAGCAGCCCCCCGGCAGGGGAAGCTTTCTTT. This encodes CASSPPAGEAFF. The J gene is TRBJ1-1, the V gene TRBV5-1; D is perhaps TRBD1 (5 bases). V lost 4 bases to trimming and J lost 8 bases, with 12 bases between them. Germline values: CDR1 SGHRS, CDR2 YFSETQ. The CDR3 is 12 amino acids.

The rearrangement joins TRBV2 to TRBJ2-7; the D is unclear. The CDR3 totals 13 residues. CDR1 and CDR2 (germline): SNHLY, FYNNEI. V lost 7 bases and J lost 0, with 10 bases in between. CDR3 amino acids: CASKPGSSYEQYF. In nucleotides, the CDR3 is TGTGCCAGCAAACCTGGATCCTCCTACGAGCAGTACTTC.

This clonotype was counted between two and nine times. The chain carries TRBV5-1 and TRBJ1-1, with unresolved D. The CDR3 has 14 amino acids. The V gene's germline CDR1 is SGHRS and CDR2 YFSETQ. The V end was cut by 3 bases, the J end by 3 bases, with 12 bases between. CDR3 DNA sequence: TGCGCCAGCAGCTCACAGCCGCCGGACACTGAAGCTTTCTTT. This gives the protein CASSSQPPDTEAFF.

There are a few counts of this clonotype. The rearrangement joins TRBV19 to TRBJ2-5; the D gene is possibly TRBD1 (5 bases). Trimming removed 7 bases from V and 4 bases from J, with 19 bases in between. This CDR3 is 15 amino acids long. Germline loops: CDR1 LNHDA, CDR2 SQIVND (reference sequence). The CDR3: CASNRRGAQIETQYF. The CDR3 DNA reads TGTGCCAGTAATCGTCGTGGGGCACAAATAGAGACCCAGTACTTC.

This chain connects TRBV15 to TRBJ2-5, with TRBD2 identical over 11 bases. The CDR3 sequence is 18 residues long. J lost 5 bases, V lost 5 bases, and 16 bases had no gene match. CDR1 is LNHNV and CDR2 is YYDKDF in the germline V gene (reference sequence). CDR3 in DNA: TGTGCCACCAGCCCCCGCTGGGCTAGCGGGGGGCCGGTGGAGACCCAGTACTTC. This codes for CATSPRWASGGPVETQYF.

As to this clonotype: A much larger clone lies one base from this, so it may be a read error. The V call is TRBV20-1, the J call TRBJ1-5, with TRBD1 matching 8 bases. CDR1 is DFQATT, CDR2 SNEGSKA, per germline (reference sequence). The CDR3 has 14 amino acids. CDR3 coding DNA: TGCAGTGCTCGGGACAGGAGAGGCAATCAGACCCAGCATTTT. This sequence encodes CSARDRRGNQTQHF.

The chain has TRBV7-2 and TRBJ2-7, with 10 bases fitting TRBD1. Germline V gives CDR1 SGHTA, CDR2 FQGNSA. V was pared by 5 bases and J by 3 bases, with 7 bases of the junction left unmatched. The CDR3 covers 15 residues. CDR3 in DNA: TGTGCCAGCAGCGAGGCCGGGACAGGGGACTACGAGCAGTACTTC. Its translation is CASSEAGTGDYEQYF.

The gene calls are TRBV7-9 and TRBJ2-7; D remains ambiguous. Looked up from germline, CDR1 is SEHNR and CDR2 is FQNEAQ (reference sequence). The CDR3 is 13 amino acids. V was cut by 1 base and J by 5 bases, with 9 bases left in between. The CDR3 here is CASSLVGGHEQYF. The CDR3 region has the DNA TGTGCCAGCAGCTTAGTCGGTGGGCACGAGCAGTACTTC.

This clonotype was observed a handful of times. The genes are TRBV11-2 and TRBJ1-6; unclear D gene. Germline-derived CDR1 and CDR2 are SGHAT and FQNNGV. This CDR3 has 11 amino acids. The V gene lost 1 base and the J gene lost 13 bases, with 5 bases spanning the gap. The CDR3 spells CASSLGHPLHF. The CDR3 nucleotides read TGTGCCAGCAGCTTAGGACATCCCCTCCACTTT.

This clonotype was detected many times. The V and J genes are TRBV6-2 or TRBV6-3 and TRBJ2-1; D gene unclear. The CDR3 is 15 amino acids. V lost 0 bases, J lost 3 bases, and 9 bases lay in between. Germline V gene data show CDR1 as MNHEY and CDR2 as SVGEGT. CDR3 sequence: CASSYSRLHYNEQFF. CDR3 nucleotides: TGTGCCAGCAGTTACTCCAGACTCCACTACAATGAGCAGTTCTTC.

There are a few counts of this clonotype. CDR3 protein: CASSSTSGRSGELFF. In nucleotides, the CDR3 is TGTGCCAGCAGCTCGACTAGCGGGAGAAGCGGGGAGCTGTTTTTT. The chain joins TRBV11-2 to TRBJ2-2; 12 nucleotides line up with TRBD2. The CDR3 loop spans 15 amino acids. With 4 bases clipped from V and 7 bases from J, the junction kept 4 bases outside the gene matches. Germline CDR1 SGHAT, CDR2 FQNNGV.

The CDR3 DNA sequence: TGTGCCACAACCGGGGAAAAGGATTCCAGCGGGGGGATCTCTGGGGCCAACGTCCTGACTTTC. Protein: CATTGEKDSSGGISGANVLTF. J is TRBJ2-6 and V is TRBV19, with 9 bases lining up with TRBD2. After removal of 10 bases from V and 0 bases from J, the junction contained 22 bases not matched to a gene. Germline values: CDR1 LNHDA, CDR2 SQIVND (reference sequence). The CDR3 loop spans 21 amino acids.